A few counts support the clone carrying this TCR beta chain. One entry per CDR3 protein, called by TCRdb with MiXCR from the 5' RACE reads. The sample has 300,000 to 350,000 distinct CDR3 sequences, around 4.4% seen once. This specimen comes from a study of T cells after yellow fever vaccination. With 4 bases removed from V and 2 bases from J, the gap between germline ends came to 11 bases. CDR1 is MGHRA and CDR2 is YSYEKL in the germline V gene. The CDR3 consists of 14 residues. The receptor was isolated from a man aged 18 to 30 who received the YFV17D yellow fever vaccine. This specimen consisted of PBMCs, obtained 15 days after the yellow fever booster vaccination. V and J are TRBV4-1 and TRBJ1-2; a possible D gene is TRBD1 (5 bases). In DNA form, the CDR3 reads TGCGCCAGCAGCCCTCGACAGACAAACTATGGCTACACCTTC. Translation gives CASSPRQTNYGYTF.